This note documents a single TCR beta chain sequence. No antigen is known for it. The sample belongs to a study of Tregs in tolerant kidney transplant recipients. Germline assignment: CDR1 MGHDK and CDR2 SYGVNS. This CDR3 is 13 amino acids long. The V gene lost 7 bases and the J gene lost 1 base, with 9 bases spanning the gap. TCRdb keeps only in-frame clones here, not all; method: immunoSEQ multiplex PCR. The sample has about 44,000 clones; about 95% are singletons. V usage is TRBV25-1 and J usage is TRBJ2-3; D possibly corresponds to TRBD1 (5 bases). The sequenced material came from Tregs from blood cultured with allogeneic cells. The receptor comes from a human donor in good health. CDR3 DNA sequence: TGTGCCAGCACCCCCAGGGGCACAGATACGCAGTATTTT. It encodes CASTPRGTDTQYF.